Following are 2 T cell receptor beta chains from one sample sequenced in a study of T cells in Graves' hyperthyroidism and ophthalmopathy. Amplification of TCR beta CDR3 regions used RNA as the template. First-round RT-PCR of the TCR CDR3 relied on the HTBI primer set. A single record per CDR3 protein comes from TCRdb applying MiXCR to the multiplex PCR reads. The table records fewer than 650,000 distinct CDR3 sequences, roughly 14% of them present only once. The sample consisted of blood. Source of these receptors: a woman younger than 45 with Graves' hyperthyroidism that later progressed to Graves' ophthalmopathy.

This clonotype appeared many times. The chain recombines TRBV6-1 with TRBJ1-5, with a weak D call TRBD1 (5 bases). The CDR3 is 16 residues long. Germline V lookup: CDR1 MNHNS, CDR2 SASEGT. V gave up 4 bases and J gave up 4 bases, with 17 bases separating them. CDR3 in DNA: TGTGCCAGCAGTGCCCCGACAGACGGTGGAAATCAGCCCCAGCATTTT. As protein: CASSAPTDGGNQPQHF.

A remark on this clonotype: A read error is possible here, since a much larger clone lies one base away. V and J are TRBV29-1 and TRBJ2-1; D unclear. Trimming cost V 7 bases and J 3 bases, with 16 bases left between them. Germline values: CDR1 SQVTM, CDR2 ANQGSEA. The CDR3 is 14 amino acids. The DNA for the CDR3 is TGCAGCGCATATGGCCCAACACTCTACAATGAGCAGTTCTTC. As protein: CSAYGPTLYNEQFF.